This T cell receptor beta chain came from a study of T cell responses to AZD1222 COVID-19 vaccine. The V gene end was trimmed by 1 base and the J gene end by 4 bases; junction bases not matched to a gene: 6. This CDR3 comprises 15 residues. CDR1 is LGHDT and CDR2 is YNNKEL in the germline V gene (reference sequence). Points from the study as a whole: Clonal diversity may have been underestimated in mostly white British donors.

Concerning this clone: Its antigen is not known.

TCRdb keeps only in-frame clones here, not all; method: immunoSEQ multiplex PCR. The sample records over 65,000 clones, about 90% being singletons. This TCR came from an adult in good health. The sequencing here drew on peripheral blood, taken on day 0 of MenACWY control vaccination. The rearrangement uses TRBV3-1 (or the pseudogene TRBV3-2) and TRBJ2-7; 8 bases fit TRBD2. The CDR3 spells CASSQVPAGAYEQYF. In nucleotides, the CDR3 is TGTGCCAGCAGCCAAGTCCCAGCGGGGGCGTACGAGCAGTACTTC.